This TCR beta chain is from a study of blood T cells in healthy people across ages. Background on the study: When template switching was applied, about one barcoded beta molecule was captured per two T cells.

Using a J-beta primer mix together with a sample-barcoded 5' primer, a second PCR was run for roughly 7 to 12 cycles. TCRdb reprocessed the 5' RACE reads with MiXCR, giving one entry per CDR3 protein. The sample has about 810,000 distinct CDR3 sequences, 36% seen once. Whole-study findings and limits: Estimates drawn from one million T cells were deemed to understate diversity. Long-lived and aged donors differed, with more naive CD4+ cells and higher diversity in the long-lived.

Remarks on this clonotype: Its antigen is not known.

The CDR3 spans 16 residues. The V segment lost 4 bases and the J segment 5 bases; nucleotides outside the gene matches: 12. Germline loops: CDR1 LGHDT, CDR2 YNNKEL (reference sequence). Material for sequencing was blood. The rearrangement uses TRBV3-1 and TRBJ1-2; 8 nucleotides align to TRBD1. The TCR comes from a man younger than 30 in good health. The CDR3 bases are TGTGCCAGCAGCCCAGGTCGTGTCGGGACAGGATATGGCTACACCTTC. Translation gives CASSPGRVGTGYGYTF.